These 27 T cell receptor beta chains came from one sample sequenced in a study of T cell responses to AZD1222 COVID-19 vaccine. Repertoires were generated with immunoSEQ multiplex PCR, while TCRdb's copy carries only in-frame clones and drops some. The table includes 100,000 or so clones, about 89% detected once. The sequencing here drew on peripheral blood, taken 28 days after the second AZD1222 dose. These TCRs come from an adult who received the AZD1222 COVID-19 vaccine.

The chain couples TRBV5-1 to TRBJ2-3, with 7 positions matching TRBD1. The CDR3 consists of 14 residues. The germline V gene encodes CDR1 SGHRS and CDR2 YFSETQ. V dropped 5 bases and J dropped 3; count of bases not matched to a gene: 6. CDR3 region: CASSWDRRTDTQYF. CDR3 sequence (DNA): TGCGCCAGCAGTTGGGACAGACGAACAGATACGCAGTATTTT. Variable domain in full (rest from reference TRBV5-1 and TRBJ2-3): KAGVTQTPRYLIKTRGQQVTLSCSPISGHRSVSWYQQTPGQGLQFLFEYFSETQRNKGNFPGRFSGRQFSNSRSEMNVSTLELGDSALYLCASSWDRRTDTQYFGPGTRLTVL.

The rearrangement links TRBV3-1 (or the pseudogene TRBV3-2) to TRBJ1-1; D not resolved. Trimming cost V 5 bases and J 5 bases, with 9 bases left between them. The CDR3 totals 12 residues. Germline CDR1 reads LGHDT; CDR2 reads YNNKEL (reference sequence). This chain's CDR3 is CASSLRTTEAFF. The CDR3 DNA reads TGTGCCAGCAGCTTAAGGACGACTGAAGCTTTCTTT.

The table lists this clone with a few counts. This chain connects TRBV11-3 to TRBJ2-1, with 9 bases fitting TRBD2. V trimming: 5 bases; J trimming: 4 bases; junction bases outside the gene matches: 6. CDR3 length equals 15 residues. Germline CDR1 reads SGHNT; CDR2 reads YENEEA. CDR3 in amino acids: CASSPGTSSYNEQFF. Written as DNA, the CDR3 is TGTGCCAGCAGCCCCGGGACTAGCTCGTACAATGAGCAGTTCTTC.

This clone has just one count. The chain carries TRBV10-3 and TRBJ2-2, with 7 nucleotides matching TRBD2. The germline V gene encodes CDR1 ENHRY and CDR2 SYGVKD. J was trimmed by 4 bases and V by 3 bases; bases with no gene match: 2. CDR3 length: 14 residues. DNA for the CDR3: TGTGCCATCAGTGAAGGCGGGGGCACCGGGGAGCTGTTTTTT. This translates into CAISEGGGTGELFF.

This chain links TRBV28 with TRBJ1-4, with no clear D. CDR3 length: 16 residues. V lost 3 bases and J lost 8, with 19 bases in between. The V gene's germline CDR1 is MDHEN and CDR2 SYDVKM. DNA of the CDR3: TGTGCCAGCAGTTTTTTTGGTAGATTTGCGGGGGAAAAACTGTTTTTT. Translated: CASSFFGRFAGEKLFF.

CDR3 loop: CASMRPSSGNTIYF. The CDR3, as DNA: TGTGCCAGCATGAGGCCCTCCTCTGGAAACACCATATATTTT. The rearrangement uses TRBV6-5 and TRBJ1-3; D ambiguous. Germline assignment: CDR1 MNHEY and CDR2 SVGAGI. The CDR3 is made up of 14 amino acids. Between the trimmed V and J ends, which lost 7 bases and 0 bases, there was a span of 10 bases.

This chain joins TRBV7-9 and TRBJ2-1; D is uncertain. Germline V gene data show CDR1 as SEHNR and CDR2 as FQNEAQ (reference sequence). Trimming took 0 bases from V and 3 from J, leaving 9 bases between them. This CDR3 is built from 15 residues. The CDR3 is CASSLAPIFYNEQFF. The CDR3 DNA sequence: TGTGCCAGCAGCTTAGCGCCTATCTTCTACAATGAGCAGTTCTTC. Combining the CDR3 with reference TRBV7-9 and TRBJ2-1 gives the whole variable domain DTGVSQNPRHKITKRGQNVTFRCDPISEHNRLYWYRQTLGQGPEFLTYFQNEAQLEKSRLLSDRFSAERPKGSFSTLEIQRTEQGDSAMYLCASSLAPIFYNEQFFGPGTRLTVL.

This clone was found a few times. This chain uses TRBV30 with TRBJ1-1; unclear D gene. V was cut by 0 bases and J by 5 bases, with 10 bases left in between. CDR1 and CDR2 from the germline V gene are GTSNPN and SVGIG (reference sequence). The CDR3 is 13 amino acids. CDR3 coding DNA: TGTGCCTGGAGTGTAGGAGGATGGACTGAAGCTTTCTTT. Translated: CAWSVGGWTEAFF.

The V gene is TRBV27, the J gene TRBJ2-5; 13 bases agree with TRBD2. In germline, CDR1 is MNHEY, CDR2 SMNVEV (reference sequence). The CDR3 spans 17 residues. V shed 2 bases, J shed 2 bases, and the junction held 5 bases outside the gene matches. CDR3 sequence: CASSLKGLAGYQETQYF. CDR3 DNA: TGTGCCAGCAGTTTAAAGGGACTAGCGGGGTATCAAGAGACCCAGTACTTC.

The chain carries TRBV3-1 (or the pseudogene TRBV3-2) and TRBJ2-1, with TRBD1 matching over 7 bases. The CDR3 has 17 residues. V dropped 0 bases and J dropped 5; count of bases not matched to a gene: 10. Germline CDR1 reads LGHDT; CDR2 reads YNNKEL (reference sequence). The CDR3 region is CASSQEQGLYVDNEQFF. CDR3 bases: TGTGCCAGCAGCCAAGAACAGGGGCTGTATGTTGACAATGAGCAGTTCTTC.

The CDR3 DNA is TGCAGTGCTAGTACTAGCGAAAGCTCCTACAATGAGCAGTTCTTC. Translated: CSASTSESSYNEQFF. The chain links TRBV20-1 to TRBJ2-1; 7 nucleotides agree with TRBD2. The CDR3 runs to 15 residues. The germline V gene has CDR1 DFQATT and CDR2 SNEGSKA (reference sequence). V lost 3 bases and J lost 0; bases outside the gene matches: 5.

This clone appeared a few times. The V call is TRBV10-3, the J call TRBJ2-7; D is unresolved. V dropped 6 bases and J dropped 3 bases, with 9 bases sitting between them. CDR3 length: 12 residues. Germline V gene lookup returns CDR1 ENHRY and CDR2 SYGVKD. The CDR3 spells CAIREKGYEQYF. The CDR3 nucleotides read TGTGCCATCAGGGAAAAGGGCTACGAGCAGTACTTC.

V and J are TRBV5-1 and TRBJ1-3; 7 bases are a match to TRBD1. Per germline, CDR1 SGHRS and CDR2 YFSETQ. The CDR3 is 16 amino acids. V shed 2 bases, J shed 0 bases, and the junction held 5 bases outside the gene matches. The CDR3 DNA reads TGCGCCAGCAGCTTAACAGGGGACCCCTCTGGAAACACCATATATTTT. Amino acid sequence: CASSLTGDPSGNTIYF.

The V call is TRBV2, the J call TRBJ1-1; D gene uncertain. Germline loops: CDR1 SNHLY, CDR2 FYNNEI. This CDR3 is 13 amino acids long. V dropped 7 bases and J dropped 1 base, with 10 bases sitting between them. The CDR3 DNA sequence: TGTGCCAGCACAGAGGGCCGGAACACTGAAGCTTTCTTT. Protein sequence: CASTEGRNTEAFF.

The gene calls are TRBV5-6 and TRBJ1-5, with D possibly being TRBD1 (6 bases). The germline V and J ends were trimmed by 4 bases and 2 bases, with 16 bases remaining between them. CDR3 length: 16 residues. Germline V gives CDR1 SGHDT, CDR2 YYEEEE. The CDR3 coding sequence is TGTGCCAGCAGCCGGCAGGGGATTTGGGGCAATCAGCCCCAGCATTTT. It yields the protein CASSRQGIWGNQPQHF.

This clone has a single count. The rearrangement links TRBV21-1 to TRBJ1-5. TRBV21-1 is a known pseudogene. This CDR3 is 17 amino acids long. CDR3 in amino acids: CASSKAVGHRARGPQHF. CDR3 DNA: TGTGCCAGCAGCAAAGCGGTAGGACACAGGGCGCGGGGGCCCCAGCATTTT.

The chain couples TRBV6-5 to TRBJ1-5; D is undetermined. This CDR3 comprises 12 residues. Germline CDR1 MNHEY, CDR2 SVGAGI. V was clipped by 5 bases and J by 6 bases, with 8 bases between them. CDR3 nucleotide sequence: TGTGCCAGCAGTCCCGGAAGTCAGCCCCAGCATTTT. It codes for CASSPGSQPQHF.

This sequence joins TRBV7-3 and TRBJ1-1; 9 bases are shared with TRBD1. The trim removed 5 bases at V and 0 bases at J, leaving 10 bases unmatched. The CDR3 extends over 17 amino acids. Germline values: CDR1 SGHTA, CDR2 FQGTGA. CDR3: CASSLTGGGVMNTEAFF. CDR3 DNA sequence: TGTGCCAGCAGCCTTACAGGGGGCGGGGTAATGAACACTGAAGCTTTCTTT.

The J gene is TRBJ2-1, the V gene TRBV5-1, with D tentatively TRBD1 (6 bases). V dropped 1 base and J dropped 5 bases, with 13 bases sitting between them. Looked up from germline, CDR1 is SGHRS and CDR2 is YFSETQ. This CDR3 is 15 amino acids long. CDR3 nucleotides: TGCGCCAGCAGCTTGTTAGGGACACCCAACAATGAGCAGTTCTTC. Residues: CASSLLGTPNNEQFF.

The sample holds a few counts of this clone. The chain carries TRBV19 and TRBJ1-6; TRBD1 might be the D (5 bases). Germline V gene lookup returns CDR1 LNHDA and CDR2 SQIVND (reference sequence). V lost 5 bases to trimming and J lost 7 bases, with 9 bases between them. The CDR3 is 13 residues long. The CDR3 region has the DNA TGTGCCAGTAGTCCCCGGGGGAATTCACCCCTCCACTTT. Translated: CASSPRGNSPLHF.

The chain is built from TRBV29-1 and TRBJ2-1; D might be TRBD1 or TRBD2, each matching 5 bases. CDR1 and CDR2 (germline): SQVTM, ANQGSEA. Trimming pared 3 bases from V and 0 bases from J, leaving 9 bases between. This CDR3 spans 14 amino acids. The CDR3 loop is CSVEGVSSYNEQFF. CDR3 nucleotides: TGCAGCGTTGAGGGGGTGAGCTCCTACAATGAGCAGTTCTTC.

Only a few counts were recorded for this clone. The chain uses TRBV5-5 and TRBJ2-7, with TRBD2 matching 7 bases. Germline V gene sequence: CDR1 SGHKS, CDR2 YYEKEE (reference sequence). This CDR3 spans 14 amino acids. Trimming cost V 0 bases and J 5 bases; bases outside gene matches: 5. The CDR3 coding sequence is TGTGCCAGCAGCTTGGCCGGGGGGAAGGACGAGCAGTACTTC. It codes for CASSLAGGKDEQYF. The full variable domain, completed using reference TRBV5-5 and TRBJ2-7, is DAGVTQSPTHLIKTRGQQVTLRCSPISGHKSVSWYQQVLGQGPQFIFQYYEKEERGRGNFPDRFSARQFPNYSSELNVNALLLGDSALYLCASSLAGGKDEQYFGPGTRLTVT.

Here the CDR3 reads CASSSLAGAADTQYF. Here the CDR3 DNA reads TGTGCCAGCAGTTCCCTAGCGGGGGCCGCAGATACGCAGTATTTT. V is TRBV27 and J is TRBJ2-3; the match to TRBD2 covers 10 bases. From germline, CDR1 is MNHEY and CDR2 SMNVEV (reference sequence). This CDR3 comprises 15 residues. The ends lost 4 bases at V and 4 bases at J; junction bases unmatched: 5.

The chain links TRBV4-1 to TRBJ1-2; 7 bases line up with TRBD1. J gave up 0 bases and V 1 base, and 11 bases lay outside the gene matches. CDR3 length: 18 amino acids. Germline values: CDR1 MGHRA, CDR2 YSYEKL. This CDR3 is CASSQGETGAYTNYGYTF. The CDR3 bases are TGCGCCAGCAGCCAAGGGGAAACAGGGGCCTACACTAACTATGGCTACACCTTC.

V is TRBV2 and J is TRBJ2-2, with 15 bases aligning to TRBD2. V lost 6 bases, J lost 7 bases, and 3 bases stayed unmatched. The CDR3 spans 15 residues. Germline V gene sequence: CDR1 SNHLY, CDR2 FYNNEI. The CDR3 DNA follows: TGTGCCAGCAGACCGGGACTAGCGGGGGGCGGGGAGCTGTTTTTT. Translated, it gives CASRPGLAGGGELFF.

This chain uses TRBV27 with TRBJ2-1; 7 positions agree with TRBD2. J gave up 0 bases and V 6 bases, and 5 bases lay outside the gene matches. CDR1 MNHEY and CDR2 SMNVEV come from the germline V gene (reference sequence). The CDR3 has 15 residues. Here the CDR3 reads CASSYSGRSYNEQFF. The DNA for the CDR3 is TGTGCCAGCAGCTATAGCGGGCGCTCCTACAATGAGCAGTTCTTC.

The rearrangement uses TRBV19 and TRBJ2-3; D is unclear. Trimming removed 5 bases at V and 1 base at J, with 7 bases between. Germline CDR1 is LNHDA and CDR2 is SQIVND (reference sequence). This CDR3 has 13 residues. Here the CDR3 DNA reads TGTGCCAGTAGTCGGCCGGGCACAGATACGCAGTATTTT. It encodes CASSRPGTDTQYF.